This record concerns one T cell receptor (beta chain) sequence. This sample is drawn from a study of blood T cell repertoires in COVID-19. Study-wide context: Some COVID-19 samples were acute and others convalescent; all came from the United States, Italy and Spain. The cDNA or gDNA used as material had been derived from T cells, B-cell-depleted T cells, or PBMCs.

How the authors handled the data: From reference gene primer amplification, estimates of nucleated cell counts were derived. Profiling relied on immunoSEQ multiplex PCR, and the TCRdb table lists in-frame clones only, not all of them. That table gives V, J and clone size, and the DNA gave D and trimming. The data contain 100,000 or so clones, nearly 90% of them seen just once; the ten biggest clones take up approximately 2%. The CDR3 runs to 13 residues. Trimming took off 1 base at V and 6 bases at J, with 10 bases between the two ends. Germline V gives CDR1 LGHDT, CDR2 YNNKEL (reference sequence). The receptor comes from a man aged 50 or older with active COVID-19. The genes are TRBV3-1 (or the pseudogene TRBV3-2) and TRBJ2-7; weak D call: TRBD2 (6 bases). The sample taken for sequencing was peripheral blood. CDR3 sequence reads: CASSQGRGVEQYF. The CDR3 DNA reads as TGTGCCAGCAGCCAAGGACGCGGGGTCGAGCAGTACTTC.